The 20 T cell receptor beta chains in this list originate from one sample, sequenced in a study of blood T cells in healthy people across ages. Alongside a J-beta primer mix, a sample-barcoded 5' primer served in a second PCR lasting roughly 7 to 12 cycles. TCRdb reprocessed the 5' RACE reads with MiXCR, giving one entry per CDR3 protein. The sample records about 640,000 distinct CDR3 sequences, approximately 59% being singletons. Source material: blood. All receptors derive from a man in his 60s in good health.

In this sample, this clonotype turned up a few times. J is TRBJ1-2 and V is TRBV10-3; D not resolved. Between the trimmed V and J ends, which lost 8 bases and 2 bases, there was a span of 6 bases. Germline CDR1 reads ENHRY; CDR2 reads SYGVKD. The CDR3 sequence is 11 residues long. The CDR3 sequence: CAIGKNYGYTF. In nucleotides, the CDR3 is TGTGCCATCGGCAAAAACTATGGCTACACCTTC.

V and J are TRBV7-4 and TRBJ2-7; D perhaps matches TRBD1 (5 bases). CDR1 SGHVT and CDR2 SQSDAQ come from the germline V gene. The length of the CDR3 is 13 residues. V lost 5 bases and J 2 bases, leaving 10 bases between the germline ends. CDR3 nucleotides: TGTGCCAGCAGCACACGACAGCCCTACGAGCAGTACTTC. Encoded protein: CASSTRQPYEQYF.

The rearrangement links TRBV7-2 to TRBJ2-7, with 11 bases fitting TRBD2. Germline V gene sequence: CDR1 SGHTA, CDR2 FQGNSA. The length of the CDR3 is 15 residues. The V gene end was trimmed by 1 base and the J gene end by 9 bases; junction bases not matched to a gene: 8. The DNA of the CDR3 is TGTGCCAGCAGCTTAGGACATCTAGCGGGGGGTGGGCAGTACTTC. Translation gives CASSLGHLAGGGQYF.

The chain has TRBV5-1 and TRBJ2-5, with a weak D call TRBD2 (5 bases). Germline values: CDR1 SGHRS, CDR2 YFSETQ. The CDR3 covers 15 residues. Trimming took off 0 bases at V and 2 bases at J, with 11 bases between the two ends. This chain's CDR3 is CASSLEGGPQETQYF. The DNA for the CDR3 is TGCGCCAGCAGCTTGGAAGGCGGGCCACAAGAGACCCAGTACTTC.

The chain couples TRBV20-1 to TRBJ2-6; D is undetermined. The CDR3 spans 16 residues. From germline, CDR1 is DFQATT and CDR2 SNEGSKA (reference sequence). V lost 4 bases and J lost 0, with 13 bases in between. CDR3 nucleotides: TGCAGTGCTAAAAGCGTTTTAAGCTCTGGGGCCAACGTCCTGACTTTC. Its translation is CSAKSVLSSGANVLTF.

This rearrangement joins TRBV11-2 to TRBJ2-3; 11 bases match TRBD2. Germline V CDR1 and CDR2: SGHAT, FQNNGV. The J segment lost 2 bases and the V segment lost 1 base, leaving 5 bases of the junction unmatched. This CDR3 has 17 residues. CDR3 DNA sequence: TGTGCCAGCAGCTTAGGGGCACTAGCGGGGGCCACAGATACGCAGTATTTT. Its translation is CASSLGALAGATDTQYF.

A word on this clonotype: One end of the junction varies from germline; a read error may be responsible. CDR3 amino acids: CASSLTGLDYGHTF. CDR3 nucleotide sequence: TGTGCCAGCAGCTTAACCGGGTTGGACTATGGCCACACCTTC. The chain combines TRBV7-2 with TRBJ1-2; the D is unclear. CDR3 length equals 14 residues. From germline, CDR1 is SGHTA and CDR2 FQGNSA.

This chain links TRBV7-2 with TRBJ2-1, with TRBD2 identical over 8 bases. Unmatched junction bases numbered 10, after V lost 1 base and J lost 2 bases. Looked up from germline, CDR1 is SGHTA and CDR2 is FQGNSA. This CDR3 is built from 18 residues. In DNA form, the CDR3 reads TGTGCCAGCAGCTTAGATGGGGTCGGCGGGGGGACCTACAATGAGCAGTTCTTC. Translation: CASSLDGVGGGTYNEQFF.

The rearrangement links TRBV9 to TRBJ2-1, with 7 bases fitting TRBD1. Germline CDR1 is SGDLS and CDR2 is YYNGEE. The CDR3 spans 17 residues. V was pared by 4 bases and J by 0 bases, with 10 bases of the junction left unmatched. CDR3 residues: CASSPDRPLNSYNEQFF. The DNA for the CDR3 is TGTGCCAGCAGCCCGGACAGGCCACTCAACTCCTACAATGAGCAGTTCTTC.

The sample holds one count of this clonotype. This chain connects TRBV11-2 to TRBJ2-1, with TRBD1 matching 8 bases. This CDR3 spans 13 amino acids. The germline V gene has CDR1 SGHAT and CDR2 FQNNGV. Germline trimming cut 4 bases from V and 6 bases from J; bases unmatched to any gene: 2. DNA of the CDR3: TGTGCCAGCAGCTGGACAGGGTCCAATGAGCAGTTCTTC. It yields the protein CASSWTGSNEQFF.

The gene calls are TRBV20-1 and TRBJ2-7, with 9 bases lining up with TRBD1. The CDR3 sequence is 14 residues long. V was pared by 4 bases and J by 3 bases, with 7 bases of the junction left unmatched. Germline V gives CDR1 DFQATT, CDR2 SNEGSKA (reference sequence). CDR3 region: CSAMGRTGVYEQYF. DNA of the CDR3: TGCAGTGCTATGGGCCGGACAGGGGTCTACGAGCAGTACTTC.

The CDR3 DNA reads as TGTGCCAGCAGCCACGGACAGGGAGGCCCACTCGATGGCTACACCTTC. Residues: CASSHGQGGPLDGYTF. The rearrangement uses TRBV4-2 and TRBJ1-2, with TRBD1 matching over 8 bases. Germline V gene data show CDR1 as LGHNA and CDR2 as YNFKEQ. V was pared by 3 bases and J by 6 bases, with 12 bases of the junction left unmatched. There are 16 residues in the CDR3.

DNA for the CDR3: TGTGCCAGCAGCCAAAATTGGGCGACAGGACATTCCTACAATGAGCAGTTCTTC. Residues: CASSQNWATGHSYNEQFF. The gene calls are TRBV3-1 and TRBJ2-1; D perhaps matches TRBD1 (6 bases). The CDR3 is made up of 18 amino acids. Trimming removed 2 bases at V and 1 base at J, with 18 bases between. Germline CDR1 LGHDT, CDR2 YNNKEL (reference sequence).

This clonotype was seen at least ten times. This chain links TRBV3-1 with TRBJ2-5; 9 bases are shared with TRBD1. Germline CDR1 and CDR2: LGHDT and YNNKEL (reference sequence). The ends lost 4 bases at V and 5 bases at J; junction bases unmatched: 8. This CDR3 is built from 15 residues. The CDR3 protein is CASSLGTGMRETQYF. In nucleotides, the CDR3 is TGTGCCAGCAGCCTCGGGACAGGGATGCGCGAGACCCAGTACTTC.

The rearrangement uses TRBV25-1 and TRBJ2-1; TRBD1 agrees at 9 bases. Germline V gene lookup returns CDR1 MGHDK and CDR2 SYGVNS. The CDR3 extends over 13 amino acids. V trimming: 7 bases; J trimming: 9 bases; junction bases outside the gene matches: 7. CDR3 nucleotides: TGTGCCAGCACCACAGGGGGCACGGGTGAGCAGTTCTTC. Its translation is CASTTGGTGEQFF.

V and J are TRBV7-9 and TRBJ1-6; no clear D. V lost 1 base and J lost 7, with 11 bases in between. The CDR3 sequence is 15 residues long. Germline V gene sequence: CDR1 SEHNR, CDR2 FQNEAQ (reference sequence). CDR3 amino acids: CASSLGTVRNSPLHF. CDR3 sequence (DNA): TGTGCCAGCAGCTTAGGAACAGTTCGGAATTCACCCCTCCACTTT.

This clonotype was found a few times. The V gene is TRBV28, the J gene TRBJ2-7, with D perhaps TRBD1 (6 bases). The V end lost 5 bases, the J end lost 2 bases, and 13 bases lay between the germline ends. The CDR3 length is 14 residues. Germline V gene lookup returns CDR1 MDHEN and CDR2 SYDVKM. CDR3 nucleotide sequence: TGTGCCAGCAGTCTCCGACAGGTACCCTACGAGCAGTACTTC. It translates to CASSLRQVPYEQYF.

This sequence joins TRBV12-3 or TRBV12-4 and TRBJ1-2, with TRBD1 matching 7 bases. The length of the CDR3 is 20 residues. After removal of 3 bases from V and 1 base from J, the junction contained 20 bases not matched to a gene. CDR3 loop: CASSFGGAGGTALVNYGYTF. CDR3 DNA sequence: TGTGCCAGCAGTTTTGGGGGGGCCGGAGGGACAGCCCTAGTTAACTATGGCTACACCTTC.

The chain is built from TRBV9 and TRBJ2-4; 10 bases agree with TRBD1. The CDR3 totals 16 residues. The germline V gene has CDR1 SGDLS and CDR2 YYNGEE. V gave up 3 bases and J gave up 0 bases; unmatched junction bases: 3. The CDR3, as DNA: TGTGCCAGCAGCGGGGGACAGGGGTCAGCCAAAAACATTCAGTACTTC. It codes for CASSGGQGSAKNIQYF.

The chain has TRBV20-1 and TRBJ2-5; no clear D gene. The CDR3 length is 14 residues. Germline values: CDR1 DFQATT, CDR2 SNEGSKA (reference sequence). With 4 bases removed from V and 0 bases from J, the gap between germline ends came to 12 bases. The CDR3 region is CSATRTGYQETQYF. The CDR3 coding sequence is TGCAGTGCTACCCGGACCGGGTACCAAGAGACCCAGTACTTC.